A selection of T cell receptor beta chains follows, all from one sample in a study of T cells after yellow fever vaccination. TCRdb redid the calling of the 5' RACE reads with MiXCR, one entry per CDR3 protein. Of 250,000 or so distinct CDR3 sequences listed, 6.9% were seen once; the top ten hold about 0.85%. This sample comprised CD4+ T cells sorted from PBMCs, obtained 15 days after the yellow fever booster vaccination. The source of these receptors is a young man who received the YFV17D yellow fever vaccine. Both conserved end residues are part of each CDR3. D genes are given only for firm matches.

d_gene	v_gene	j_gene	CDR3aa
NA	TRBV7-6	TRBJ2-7	CASSSLGGYEQYF
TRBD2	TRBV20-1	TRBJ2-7	CSAAGLAAGVLEQYF
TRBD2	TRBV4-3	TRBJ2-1	CASSLQDSGRIVNEQFF
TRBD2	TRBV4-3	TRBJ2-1	CASSQEPGLDNEQFF
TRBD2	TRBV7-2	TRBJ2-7	CASSLASSGYSYEQYF
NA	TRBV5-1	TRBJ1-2	CASRGSDSGGYTF
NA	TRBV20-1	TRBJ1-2	CSAPRGVGGYTF
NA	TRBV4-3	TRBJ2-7	CASSQTLRGYNEQYF
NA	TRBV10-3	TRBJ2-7	CAISENQGKHEQYF
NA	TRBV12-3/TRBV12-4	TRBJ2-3	CASSLAGAHTQYF
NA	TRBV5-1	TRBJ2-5	CASSLDMVETQYF
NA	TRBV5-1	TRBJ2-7	CASSSPPGPEQYF
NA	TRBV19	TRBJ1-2	CASTHTTRGYTF
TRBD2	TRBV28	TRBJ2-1	CASITGGDPSEQFF
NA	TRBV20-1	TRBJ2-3	CSARGPVEGTDTQYF
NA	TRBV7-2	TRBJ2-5	CASSLVVSQETQYF
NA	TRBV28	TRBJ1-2	CASSLSTRLGYGYTF
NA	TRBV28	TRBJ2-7	CASSPPGWEQYF
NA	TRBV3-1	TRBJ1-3	CASSQERLAGNTIYF
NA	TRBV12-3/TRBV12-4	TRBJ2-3	CASTLGQGEWTDTQYF
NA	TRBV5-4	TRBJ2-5	CASSSGGGHLRAQETQYF
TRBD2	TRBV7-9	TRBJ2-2	CASKLAGWTGELFF
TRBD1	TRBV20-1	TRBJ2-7	CSARYQSGTGGDEQYF
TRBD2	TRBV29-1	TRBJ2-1	CSATSGASYNEQFF
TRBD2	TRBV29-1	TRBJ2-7	CSAAGGRIYEQYF
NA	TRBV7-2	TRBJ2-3	CASSLLGGDTDTQYF
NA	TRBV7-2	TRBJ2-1	CASTIGVEQFF
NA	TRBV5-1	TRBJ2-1	CASSLGPATSNEQFF
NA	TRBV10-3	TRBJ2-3	CATRGTATDTQYF
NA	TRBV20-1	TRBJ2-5	CSAREGGRTRETQYF
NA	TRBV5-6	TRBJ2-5	CASSFRAQETQYF
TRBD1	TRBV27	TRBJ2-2	CASTRDRYTGELFF
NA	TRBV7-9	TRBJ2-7	CASSFPDKISYEQYF
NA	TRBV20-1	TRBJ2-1	CSAKRSAEHNEQFF
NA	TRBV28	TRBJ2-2	CASSEDSRRWLFF
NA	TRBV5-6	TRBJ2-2	CASSSYSRMNTGELFF
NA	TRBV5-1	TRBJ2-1	CASSLVRQPNRYNEQFF
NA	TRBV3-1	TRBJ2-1	CASSQTRLGQFF
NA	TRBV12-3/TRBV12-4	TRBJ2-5	CASSLQGTQGPETQYF
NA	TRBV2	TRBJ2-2	CASIVDTPAGELFF
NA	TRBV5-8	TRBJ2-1	CASSLEGPLRSNEQFF
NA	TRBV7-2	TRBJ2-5	CASSLDGGTDPRF
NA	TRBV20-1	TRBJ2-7	CSASDYEQYF
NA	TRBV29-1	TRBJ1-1	CSVAQGLTTEAFF
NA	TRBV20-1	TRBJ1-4	CSAAQGGGEKLFF
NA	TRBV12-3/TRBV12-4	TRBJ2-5	CASSWGVQETQYF
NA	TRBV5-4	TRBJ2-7	CASSLTLAARDEQYF
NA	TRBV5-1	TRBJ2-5	CASSLFLGKETQYF
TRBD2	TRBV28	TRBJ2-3	CAGRGEGSTQYF
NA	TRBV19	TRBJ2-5	CGAPVTLGGETQYF
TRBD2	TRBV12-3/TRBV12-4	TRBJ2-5	CASSPGLAGVVETQYF
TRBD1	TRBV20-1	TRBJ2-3	CSARSRQGATDTQYF
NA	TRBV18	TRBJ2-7	CASSPPQALEQYF
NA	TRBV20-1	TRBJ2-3	CSAIGARASSSTDTQYF
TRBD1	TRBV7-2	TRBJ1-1	CASSLERGQGAFF
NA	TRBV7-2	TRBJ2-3	CASSPPANVDTQYF
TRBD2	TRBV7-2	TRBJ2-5	CASSRLAGGPATQYF
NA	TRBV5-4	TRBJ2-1	CASSLKGGNEQFF
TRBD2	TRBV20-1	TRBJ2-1	CSARGLAGSYNEQFF